This TCR beta chain derives from a study of blood T cell repertoires in COVID-19. V was cut by 8 bases and J by 2 bases, with 16 bases left in between. This CDR3 has 15 amino acids. Germline CDR1 MNHEY, CDR2 SVGAGI. Clones were sequenced by immunoSEQ multiplex PCR, and TCRdb holds only the in-frame ones, with some missing. The table includes more than 95,000 clones, roughly 74% detected once. This rearrangement joins TRBV6-5 to TRBJ2-1; maybe TRBD1 (6 bases). The source is a man between 60 and 70 years old with acute or convalescent COVID-19. Sequences were obtained from peripheral blood. The CDR3 protein is CASGRDRTTYNEQFF. The CDR3 bases are TGTGCCAGCGGAAGAGACAGGACCACCTACAATGAGCAGTTCTTC.